This entry is about one T cell receptor (beta chain). Its antigen is not known. The germline gene is not matched at one end of the junction; a read error may be the cause. Expressed TCRB transcripts were sequenced after all isolated RNA was converted to cDNA. Measured with immunoSEQ multiplex PCR; TCRdb has only the in-frame clones, and not every one. The table includes hundreds of thousands of clones, 17% detected once. CD4+ naive, central memory, regulatory and stem cell-like memory cells were sorted via CD45RO/CCR7/CD25/CD127/CD95/CD27. The length of the CDR3 is 14 residues. CDR1 is KGHSH, CDR2 LQKENI, per germline. The record originates from a study of beta chain features in type 1 diabetes. Broader study findings: Researchers cautioned that cDNA sequencing could over-represent cells with high TCR expression.

The receptor was derived from a young woman in good health. The material sequenced was naive CD4+ T cells from blood. The chain carries TRBV18 and TRBJ1-2; the D is unclear. The CDR3: CASSPSRSQPVFFF. The CDR3 nucleotides read TGTGCCAGCTCACCGAGCAGGTCCCAACCCGTCTTCTTCTTC.